The rows below give T cell receptor beta chains drawn from one sample of a study of blood T cell repertoires in COVID-19. The table came from immunoSEQ multiplex PCR; TCRdb's copy has only in-frame clones and leaves some out. The table includes some 270,000 clones, about nine tenths detected once. The sample was peripheral blood. These receptors all stem from a woman aged 60-75 years who had recovered from COVID-19. CDR3s include the opening cysteine and the closing phenylalanine or tryptophan. The D gene is left open where the match is weak. For some rows the clone size is stated as once, few or many, or as a class when expanded; others skip it.

D,size,V,J,CDR3,DNA
-,few,TRBV10-1,TRBJ1-3,CASSRVREGDTIYF,TGCGCCAGCAGTCGGGTCAGGGAAGGAGACACCATATATTTT
-,-,TRBV3-1/TRBV3-2,TRBJ2-7,CASSQRGMQYF,TGTGCCAGCAGCCAACGGGGGATGCAGTACTTC
-,-,TRBV19,TRBJ1-5,CASSFTADNQPQHF,TGTGCCAGTAGTTTTACAGCCGATAATCAGCCCCAGCATTTT
-,-,TRBV5-1,TRBJ2-5,CASSSGPSKETQYF,TGCGCCAGCTCTTCAGGCCCTTCGAAAGAGACCCAGTACTTC
TRBD1,few,TRBV6-2/TRBV6-3,TRBJ1-5,CASSSTGQTFSNQPQHF,TGTGCCAGCAGTTCGACGGGACAGACGTTTAGCAATCAGCCCCAGCATTTT
-,few,TRBV2,TRBJ2-1,CASIVGRSYNEQFF,TGTGCCAGCATTGTGGGGCGCTCCTACAATGAGCAGTTCTTC
TRBD1,-,TRBV18,TRBJ1-4,CASSLRQGVNEKLFF,TGTGCCAGCTCGCTTCGACAGGGGGTTAATGAAAAACTGTTTTTT
-,-,TRBV21-1,TRBJ2-1,CASSNVKRKGLDRTYNEQFF,TGTGCCAGCAGCAATGTCAAACGAAAGGGACTAGACAGAACCTACAATGAGCAGTTCTTC
TRBD1,-,TRBV6-5,TRBJ1-2,CASTEGQGGYRSYTF,TGTGCCAGCACAGAAGGACAGGGTGGATATAGGAGCTACACCTTC
-,-,TRBV23-1,TRBJ2-7,CASSQPRGRVVYEQYF,TGCGCCAGCAGTCAACCGAGAGGTCGGGTAGTCTACGAGCAGTACTTC
-,-,TRBV11-2,TRBJ1-3,CASSFGGSGNTIYF,TGTGCCAGCAGCTTCGGGGGATCTGGAAACACCATATATTTT
TRBD1,-,TRBV9,TRBJ1-1,CASSVGYGTGGMNTEAFF,TGTGCCAGCAGCGTAGGGTACGGGACAGGGGGCATGAACACTGAAGCTTTCTTT
-,-,TRBV15,TRBJ1-1,CATSFYPRGLRTEAFF,TGTGCCACCAGCTTTTACCCACGGGGTTTGCGCACTGAAGCTTTCTTT
-,-,TRBV7-3,TRBJ2-5,CASSFSGGELGTQYF,TGTGCCAGCAGCTTCTCGGGGGGCGAGCTAGGGACCCAGTACTTC
-,-,TRBV19,TRBJ2-1,CASSTIQVTAGNEQFF,TGTGCCAGTAGTACCATACAGGTTACGGCGGGGAATGAGCAGTTCTTC
-,-,TRBV2,TRBJ1-4,CASSQGINGVDEKLFF,TGTGCCAGCAGCCAGGGAATTAATGGTGTCGATGAAAAACTGTTTTTT
-,-,TRBV6-6,TRBJ1-6,CASTGRVKDSPLHF,TGTGCCAGCACGGGGAGGGTTAAGGATTCACCCCTCCACTTT
-,-,TRBV12-3/TRBV12-4,TRBJ1-3,CASSFSSGNTIYF,TGTGCCAGCAGTTTCAGCTCTGGAAACACCATATATTTT
-,-,TRBV19,TRBJ1-3,CASTETRGRARGDIYF,TGTGCCAGTACCGAAACCCGGGGAAGGGCCCGTGGTGACATATATTTT